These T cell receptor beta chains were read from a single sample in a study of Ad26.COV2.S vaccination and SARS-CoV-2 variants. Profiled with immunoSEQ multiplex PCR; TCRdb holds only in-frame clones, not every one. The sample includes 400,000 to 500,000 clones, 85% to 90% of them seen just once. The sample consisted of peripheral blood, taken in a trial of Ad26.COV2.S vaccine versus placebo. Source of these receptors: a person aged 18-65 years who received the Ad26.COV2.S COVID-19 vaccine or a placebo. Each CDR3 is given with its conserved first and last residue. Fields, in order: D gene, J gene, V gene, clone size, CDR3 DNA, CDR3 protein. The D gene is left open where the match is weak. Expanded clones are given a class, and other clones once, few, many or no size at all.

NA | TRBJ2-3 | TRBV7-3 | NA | TGTGCCAGCAGCTTAACCGGGCCCGATACGCAGTATTTT | CASSLTGPDTQYF
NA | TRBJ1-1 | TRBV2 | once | TGTGCCAGCAGTGGAGAGGTGACTGAAGCTTTCTTT | CASSGEVTEAFF
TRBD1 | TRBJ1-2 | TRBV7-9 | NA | TGTGCCAGCAGCTCCCAACCGGGACAGCGAATTGGCTACACCTTC | CASSSQPGQRIGYTF
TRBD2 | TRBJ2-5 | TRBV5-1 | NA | TGCGCCAGCAGCCCCGGCGGGGGACTAGCGGGAGAAGAGACCCAGTACTTC | CASSPGGGLAGEETQYF
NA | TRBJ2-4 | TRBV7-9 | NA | TGTGCCAGCAGCTATGGGGCGCTCACTACCAAAGACATTCAGTACTTC | CASSYGALTTKDIQYF
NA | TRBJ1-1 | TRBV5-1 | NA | TGCGCCAGCAACTCACCGACAGAGGAAGCTTTCTTT | CASNSPTEEAFF
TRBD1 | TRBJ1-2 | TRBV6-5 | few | TGTGCCAGCAGTTATCACCCACAGGGGATAGTCACTGGCTACACCTTC | CASSYHPQGIVTGYTF
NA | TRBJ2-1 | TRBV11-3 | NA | TGTGCCAGCAGCTTATTAGCGAGCAATGAGCAGTTCTTC | CASSLLASNEQFF
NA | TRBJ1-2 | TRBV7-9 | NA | TGTGCCAGCAGCTTATTTACAGCCAACTATGGCTACACCTTC | CASSLFTANYGYTF
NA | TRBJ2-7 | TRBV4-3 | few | TGCGCCAGCAGCCAAGATCTGACCTACGAGCAGTACTTC | CASSQDLTYEQYF
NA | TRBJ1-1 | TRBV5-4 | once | TGTGCCAGCAGCTTGGACGGAGTCCTCGGGGCTTTCTTT | CASSLDGVLGAFF
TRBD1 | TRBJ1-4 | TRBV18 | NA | TGTGCCAGCTCACCATGGACAGGGGTAGGGGAAAAACTGTTTTTT | CASSPWTGVGEKLFF
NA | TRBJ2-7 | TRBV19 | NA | TGTGCCAGTAGTACTCTCAAGCAGGGACCCTCCTACGAGCAGTACTTC | CASSTLKQGPSYEQYF
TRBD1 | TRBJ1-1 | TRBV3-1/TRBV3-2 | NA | TGTGCCAGCAGCCGACAGGGGGCATGGGACACTGAAGCTTTCTTT | CASSRQGAWDTEAFF
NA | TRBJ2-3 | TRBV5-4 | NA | TGTGCCAGCAGCTTCCGAAGGCATAGCACAGATACGCAGTATTTT | CASSFRRHSTDTQYF
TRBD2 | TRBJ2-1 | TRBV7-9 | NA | TGTGCCAGCAGCCCTCGGGGGGGCTCCTACAATGAGCAGTTCTTC | CASSPRGGSYNEQFF
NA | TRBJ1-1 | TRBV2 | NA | TGTGCCAGCAGGAGTGCTGAAGCTTTCTTT | CASRSAEAFF
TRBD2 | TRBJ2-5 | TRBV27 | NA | TGTGCCAGCCAGACGCGGGGGGGTGAGACCCAGTACTTC | CASQTRGGETQYF
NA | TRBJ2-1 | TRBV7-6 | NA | TGTGCCAGCAGCTTATGGGCTAGCTCCTACAATGAGCAGTTCTTC | CASSLWASSYNEQFF
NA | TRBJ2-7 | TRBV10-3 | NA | TGTGCCATCAGTCTTAGCGGAGAAACCTACGAGCAGTACTTC | CAISLSGETYEQYF
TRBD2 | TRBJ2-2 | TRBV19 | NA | TGTGCCAGTAGCATGGGGAGGGCCAACACCGGGGAGCTGTTTTTT | CASSMGRANTGELFF
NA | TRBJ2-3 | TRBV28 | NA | TGTGCCAGCAGTAGGGTAATTGGGGATACGCAGTATTTT | CASSRVIGDTQYF
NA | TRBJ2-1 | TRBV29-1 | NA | TGCAGCGGGTCCAGGGGCTCCTACAATGAGCAGTTCTTC | CSGSRGSYNEQFF
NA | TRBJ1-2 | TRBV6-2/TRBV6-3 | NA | TGTGCCAGCAGTTATTTGGAGCTCGAGTATGGAGGGGAGTTAGGCGGCTACACCTTC | CASSYLELEYGGELGGYTF
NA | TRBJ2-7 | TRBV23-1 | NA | TGCGCCAGCAGTCATTCCGGGACAAACTACGAGCAGTACTTC | CASSHSGTNYEQYF
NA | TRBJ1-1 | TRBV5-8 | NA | TGTGCCAGCAGCGTTATAGGCAACACTGAAGCTTTCTTT | CASSVIGNTEAFF
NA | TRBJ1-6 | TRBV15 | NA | TGTGCCACCAGCACCTACCGGGGGCACGTTTCACCCCTCCACTTT | CATSTYRGHVSPLHF
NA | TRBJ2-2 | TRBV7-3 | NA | TGTGCCAGCAGCTTTCGCAGGGGAGGAAACACCGGGGAGCTGTTTTTT | CASSFRRGGNTGELFF
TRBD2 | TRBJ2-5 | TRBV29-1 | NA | TGCAGCTCCGCCCGGGGAGGGAGTCAAGAGACCCAGTACTTC | CSSARGGSQETQYF
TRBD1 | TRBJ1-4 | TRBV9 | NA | TGTGCCAGCAGCGTAACAGGGGCGTCGGAAAAACTGTTTTTT | CASSVTGASEKLFF
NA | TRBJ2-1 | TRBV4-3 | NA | TGCGCCAGCAGCCAAGCACTAAGGGACTCATCCTACAATGAGCAGTTCTTC | CASSQALRDSSYNEQFF
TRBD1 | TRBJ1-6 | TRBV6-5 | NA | TGTGCCAGCAGACCTGGGACAGAACATTCACCCCTCCACTTT | CASRPGTEHSPLHF
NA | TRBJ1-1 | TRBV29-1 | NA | TGCAGCGTTGTTCTGGCAGGGGCGTTGATCACTGAAGCTTTCTTT | CSVVLAGALITEAFF
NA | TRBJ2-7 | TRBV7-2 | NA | TGTGCCAGCAGCTTAAAAGGCTTCTACGAGCAGTACTTC | CASSLKGFYEQYF
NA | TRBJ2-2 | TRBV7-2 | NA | TGTGCCAGCAGCTTACGGCGGACCGGGGAGCTGTTTTTT | CASSLRRTGELFF